These 2 T cell receptor beta chains were all obtained from the same sample, sequenced in a study of T-cell reconstitution after alpha-beta-depleted transplantation in children. The authors prepared the TCRbeta library with unique molecular identifiers. TCRdb reprocessed the PCR reads with MiXCR, giving one entry per CDR3 protein. The sample lists nearly 400,000 distinct CDR3 sequences, 20% occurring once. Sequences were derived from PBMCs from the stem cell graft donor, sampled from the stem cell graft. Every receptor here comes from a human donor who donated a stem cell graft to a child with acute myeloid leukemia.

CDR3 residues: CASSKGTAPNEKLFF. In DNA, the CDR3 is TGTGCCAGCAGTAAAGGGACCGCGCCTAATGAAAAACTGTTTTTT. The genes are TRBV28 and TRBJ1-4; possible D gene TRBD1, 5 bases. This CDR3 contains 15 residues. The germline CDR1 and CDR2 sequences are MDHEN and SYDVKM. V lost 5 bases to trimming and J lost 3 bases, with 13 bases between them.

This clonotype occurred many times. This chain connects TRBV29-1 to TRBJ2-5; D possibly corresponds to TRBD2 (7 bases). V shed 3 bases and J shed 5 bases, with 13 bases lying between them. Germline lookup yields CDR1 SQVTM and CDR2 ANQGSEA. The CDR3 length is 13 residues. CDR3 coding DNA: TGCAGCGTTGATTCGGGGGGCGGTGAGACCCAGTACTTC. This codes for CSVDSGGGETQYF.